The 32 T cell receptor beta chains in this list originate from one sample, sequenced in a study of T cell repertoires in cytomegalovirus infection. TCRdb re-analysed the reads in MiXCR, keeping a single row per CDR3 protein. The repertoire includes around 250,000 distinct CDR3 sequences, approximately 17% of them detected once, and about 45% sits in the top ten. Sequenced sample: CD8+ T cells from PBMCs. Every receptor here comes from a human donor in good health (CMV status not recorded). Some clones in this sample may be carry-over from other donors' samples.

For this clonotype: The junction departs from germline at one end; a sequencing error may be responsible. DNA of the CDR3: TGTGTCAGCAGCGAACTTCCGGGACTAGCGGCTTCCACGAACTACAATGAGCAGTTCTTC. This translates into CVSSELPGLAASTNYNEQFF. The V gene is TRBV14, the J gene TRBJ2-1, with TRBD2 matching 11 bases. There are 20 residues in the CDR3. The germline V gene has CDR1 SGHDN and CDR2 FVKESK.

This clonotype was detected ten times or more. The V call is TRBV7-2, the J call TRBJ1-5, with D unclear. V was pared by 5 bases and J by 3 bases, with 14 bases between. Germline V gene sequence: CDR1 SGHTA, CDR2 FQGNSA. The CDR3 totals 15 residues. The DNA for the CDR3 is TGTGCCAGCAGCCCTACAATGGGTCACAATCAGCCCCAGCATTTT. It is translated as CASSPTMGHNQPQHF.

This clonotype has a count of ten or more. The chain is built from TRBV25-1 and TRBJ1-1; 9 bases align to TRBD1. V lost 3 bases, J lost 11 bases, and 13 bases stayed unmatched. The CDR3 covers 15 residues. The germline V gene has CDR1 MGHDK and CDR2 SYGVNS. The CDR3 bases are TGTGCCAGCAGTGACCCGGGACAGGGTACGAGAGGGGCTTTCTTT. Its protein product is CASSDPGQGTRGAFF.

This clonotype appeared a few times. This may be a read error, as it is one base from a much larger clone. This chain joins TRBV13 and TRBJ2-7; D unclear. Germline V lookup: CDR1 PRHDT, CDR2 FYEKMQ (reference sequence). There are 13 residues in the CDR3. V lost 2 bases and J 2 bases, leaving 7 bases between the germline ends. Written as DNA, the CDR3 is TGTGCCAGCAGCTTAACAGCTACCTACGAGCAGTACTTC. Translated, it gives CASSLTATYEQYF.

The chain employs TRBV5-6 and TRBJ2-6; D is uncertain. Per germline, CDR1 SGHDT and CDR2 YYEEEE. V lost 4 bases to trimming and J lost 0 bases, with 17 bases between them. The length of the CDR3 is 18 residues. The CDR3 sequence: CASSQDGLYLSGANVLTF. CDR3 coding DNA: TGTGCCAGCAGCCAGGACGGCCTATACCTCTCTGGGGCCAACGTCCTGACTTTC.

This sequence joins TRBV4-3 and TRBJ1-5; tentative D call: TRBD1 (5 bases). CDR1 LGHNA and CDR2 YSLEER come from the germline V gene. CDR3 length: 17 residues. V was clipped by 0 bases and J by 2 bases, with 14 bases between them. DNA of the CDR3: TGCGCCAGCAGCCAAGATCTCTTTGGGGGAGGCAATCAGCCCCAGCATTTT. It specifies CASSQDLFGGGNQPQHF.

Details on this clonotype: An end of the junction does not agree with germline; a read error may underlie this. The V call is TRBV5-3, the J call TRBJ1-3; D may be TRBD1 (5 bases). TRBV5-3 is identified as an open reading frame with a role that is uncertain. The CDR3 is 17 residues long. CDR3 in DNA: TGTGCCAGCAGCTATTACGGGACGGTGGGTTCTGGAAACATCATATATTTT. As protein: CASSYYGTVGSGNIIYF.

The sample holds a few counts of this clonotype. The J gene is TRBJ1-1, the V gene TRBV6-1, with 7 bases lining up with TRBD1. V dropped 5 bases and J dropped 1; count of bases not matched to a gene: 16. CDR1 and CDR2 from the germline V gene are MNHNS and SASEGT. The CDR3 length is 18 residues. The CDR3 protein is CASSPRADRDPWNTEAFF. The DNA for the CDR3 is TGTGCCAGCAGTCCTAGGGCAGACAGGGATCCCTGGAACACTGAAGCTTTCTTT.

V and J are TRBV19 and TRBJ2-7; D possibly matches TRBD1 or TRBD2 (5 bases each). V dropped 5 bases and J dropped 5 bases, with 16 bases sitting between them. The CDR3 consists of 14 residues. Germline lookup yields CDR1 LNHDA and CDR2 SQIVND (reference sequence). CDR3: CASSVPGAGDEQYF. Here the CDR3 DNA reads TGTGCCAGTAGTGTTCCCGGGGCCGGCGACGAGCAGTACTTC.

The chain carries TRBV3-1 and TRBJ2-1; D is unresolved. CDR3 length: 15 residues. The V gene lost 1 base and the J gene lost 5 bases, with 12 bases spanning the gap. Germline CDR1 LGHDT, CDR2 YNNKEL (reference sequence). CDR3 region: CASSQVTQKHNEQFF. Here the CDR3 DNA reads TGTGCCAGCAGCCAAGTGACCCAAAAACACAATGAGCAGTTCTTC.

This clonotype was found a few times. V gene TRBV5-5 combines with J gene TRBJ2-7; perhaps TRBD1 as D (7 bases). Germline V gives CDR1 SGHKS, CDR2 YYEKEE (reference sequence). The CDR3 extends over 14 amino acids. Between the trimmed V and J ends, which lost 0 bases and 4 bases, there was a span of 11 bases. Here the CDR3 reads CASSLAGGQYEQYF. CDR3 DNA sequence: TGTGCCAGCAGCTTGGCCGGGGGACAGTACGAGCAGTACTTC.

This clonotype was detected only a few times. The CDR3 reads CASSTVWGYPRELFF. In DNA, the CDR3 is TGTGCCAGCAGCACCGTGTGGGGTTACCCGAGGGAGCTGTTTTTT. V gene TRBV6-2 or TRBV6-3 combines with J gene TRBJ2-2; D gene unclear. Looked up from germline, CDR1 is MNHEY and CDR2 is SVGEGT. Trimming pared 6 bases from V and 9 bases from J, leaving 20 bases between. This CDR3 contains 15 residues.

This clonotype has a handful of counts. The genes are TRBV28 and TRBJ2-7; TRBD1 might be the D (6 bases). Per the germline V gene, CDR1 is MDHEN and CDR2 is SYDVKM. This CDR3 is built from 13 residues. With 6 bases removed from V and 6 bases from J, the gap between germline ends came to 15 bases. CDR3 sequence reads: CASSNQGPGEQYF. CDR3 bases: TGTGCCAGCAGCAATCAGGGGCCGGGCGAGCAGTACTTC.

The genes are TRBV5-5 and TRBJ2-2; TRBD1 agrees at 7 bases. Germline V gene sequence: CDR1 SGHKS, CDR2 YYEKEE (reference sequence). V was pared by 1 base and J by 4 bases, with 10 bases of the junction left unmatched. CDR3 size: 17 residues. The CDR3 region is CASSLTTGLGSTGELFF. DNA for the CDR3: TGTGCCAGCAGCTTGACGACAGGGTTGGGGAGCACCGGGGAGCTGTTTTTT.

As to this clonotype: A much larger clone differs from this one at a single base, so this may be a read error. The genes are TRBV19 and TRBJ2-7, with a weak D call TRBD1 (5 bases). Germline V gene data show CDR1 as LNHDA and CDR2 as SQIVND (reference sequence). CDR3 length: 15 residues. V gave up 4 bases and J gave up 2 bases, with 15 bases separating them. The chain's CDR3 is CASSTGHLGTYEQYF. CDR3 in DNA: TGTGCCAGTAGTACCGGACACCTGGGCACCTACGAGCAGTACTTC.

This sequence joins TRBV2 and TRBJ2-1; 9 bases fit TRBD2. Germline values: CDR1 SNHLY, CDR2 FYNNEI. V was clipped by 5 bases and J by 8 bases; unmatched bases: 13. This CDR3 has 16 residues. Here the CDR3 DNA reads TGTGCCAGCAGTCAGGGGGGTAGCGGGGGTCGGGATGAGCAGTTCTTC. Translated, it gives CASSQGGSGGRDEQFF.

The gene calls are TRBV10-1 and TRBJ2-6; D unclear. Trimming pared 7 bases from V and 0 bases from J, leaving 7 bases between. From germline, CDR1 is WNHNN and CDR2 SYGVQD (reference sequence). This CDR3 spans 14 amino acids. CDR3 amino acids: CASNRISGANVLTF. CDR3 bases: TGCGCCAGCAATAGGATCTCTGGGGCCAACGTCCTGACTTTC.

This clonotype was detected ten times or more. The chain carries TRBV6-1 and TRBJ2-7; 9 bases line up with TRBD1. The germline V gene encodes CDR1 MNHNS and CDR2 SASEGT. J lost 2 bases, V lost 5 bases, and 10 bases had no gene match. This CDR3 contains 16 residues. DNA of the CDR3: TGTGCCAGCAGTTCGGTAGGGGGACAGGGAACCTACGAGCAGTACTTC. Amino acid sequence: CASSSVGGQGTYEQYF.

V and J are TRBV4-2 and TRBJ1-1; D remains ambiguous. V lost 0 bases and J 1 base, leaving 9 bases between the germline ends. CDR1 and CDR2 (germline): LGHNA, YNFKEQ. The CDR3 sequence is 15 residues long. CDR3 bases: TGTGCCAGCAGCCAAGATATTGAGGGGAACACTGAAGCTTTCTTT. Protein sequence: CASSQDIEGNTEAFF.

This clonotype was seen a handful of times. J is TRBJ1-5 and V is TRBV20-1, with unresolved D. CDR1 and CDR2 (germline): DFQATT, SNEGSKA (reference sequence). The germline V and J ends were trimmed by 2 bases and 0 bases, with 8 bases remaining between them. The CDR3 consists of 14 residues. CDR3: CSARRVDSNQPQHF. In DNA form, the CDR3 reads TGCAGTGCTAGACGGGTAGATAGCAATCAGCCCCAGCATTTT.

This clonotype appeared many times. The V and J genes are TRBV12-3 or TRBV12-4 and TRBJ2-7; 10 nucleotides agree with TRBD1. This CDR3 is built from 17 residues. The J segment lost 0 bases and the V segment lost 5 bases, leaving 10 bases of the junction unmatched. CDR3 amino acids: CASSPGQGPTSSYEQYF. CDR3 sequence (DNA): TGTGCCAGCAGTCCGGGACAGGGGCCAACTAGCTCCTACGAGCAGTACTTC.

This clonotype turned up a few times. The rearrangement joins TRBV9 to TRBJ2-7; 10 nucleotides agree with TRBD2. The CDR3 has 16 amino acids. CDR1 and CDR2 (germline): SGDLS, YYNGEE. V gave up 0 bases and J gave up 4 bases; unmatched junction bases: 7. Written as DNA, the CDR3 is TGTGCCAGCAGCGTAGAAGCGGGGGGGATCTTATACGAGCAGTACTTC. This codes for CASSVEAGGILYEQYF.

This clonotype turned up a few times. CDR3 DNA sequence: TGTGCCAGCAGCGAGAACGTCTGGGGCACTGAAGCTTTCTTT. Its translation is CASSENVWGTEAFF. The V gene is TRBV5-6, the J gene TRBJ1-1; D unresolved. The germline V and J ends were trimmed by 4 bases and 4 bases, with 14 bases remaining between them. The CDR3 covers 14 residues. The germline gives CDR1 SGHDT, CDR2 YYEEEE.

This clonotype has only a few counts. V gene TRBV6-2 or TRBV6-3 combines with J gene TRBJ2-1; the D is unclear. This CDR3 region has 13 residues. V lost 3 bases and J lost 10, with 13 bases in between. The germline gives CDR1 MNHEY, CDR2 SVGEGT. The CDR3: CASSYTDRAEQFF. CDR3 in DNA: TGTGCCAGCAGTTATACGGACCGCGCAGAGCAGTTCTTC.

The CDR3 here is CASSFSLAGDQETQYF. The CDR3 DNA follows: TGTGCCAGCAGTTTCAGTCTAGCGGGGGACCAAGAGACCCAGTACTTC. The J gene is TRBJ2-5, the V gene TRBV12-3 or TRBV12-4, with 10 bases identical to TRBD2. J was trimmed by 0 bases and V by 3 bases; bases with no gene match: 4. The CDR3 contains 16 residues.

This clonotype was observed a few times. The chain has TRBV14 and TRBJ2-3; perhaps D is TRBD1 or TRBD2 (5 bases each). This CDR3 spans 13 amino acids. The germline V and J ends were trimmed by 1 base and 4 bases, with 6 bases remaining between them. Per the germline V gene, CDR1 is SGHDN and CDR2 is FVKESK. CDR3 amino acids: CASSQGGADTQYF. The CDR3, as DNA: TGTGCCAGCAGCCAAGGAGGGGCAGATACGCAGTATTTT.

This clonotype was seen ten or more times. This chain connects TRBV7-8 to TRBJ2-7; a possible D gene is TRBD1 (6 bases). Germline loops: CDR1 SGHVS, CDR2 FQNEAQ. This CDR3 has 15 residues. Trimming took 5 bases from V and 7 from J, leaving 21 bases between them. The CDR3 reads CASSPANAGAGEQYF. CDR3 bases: TGTGCCAGCAGCCCCGCGAACGCAGGGGCAGGAGAGCAGTACTTC.

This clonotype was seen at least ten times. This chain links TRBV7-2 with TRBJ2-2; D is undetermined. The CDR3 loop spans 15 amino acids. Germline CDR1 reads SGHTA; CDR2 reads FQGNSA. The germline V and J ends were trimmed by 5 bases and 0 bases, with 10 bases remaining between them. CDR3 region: CASSRTTSNTGELFF. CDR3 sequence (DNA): TGTGCCAGCAGCCGCACCACCTCGAACACCGGGGAGCTGTTTTTT.

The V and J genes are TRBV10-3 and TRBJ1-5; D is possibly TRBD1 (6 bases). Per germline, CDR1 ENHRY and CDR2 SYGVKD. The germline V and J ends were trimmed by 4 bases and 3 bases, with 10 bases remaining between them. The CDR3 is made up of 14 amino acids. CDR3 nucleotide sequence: TGTGCCATCAGTGTAGGGGGTAACAATCAGCCCCAGCATTTT. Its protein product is CAISVGGNNQPQHF.

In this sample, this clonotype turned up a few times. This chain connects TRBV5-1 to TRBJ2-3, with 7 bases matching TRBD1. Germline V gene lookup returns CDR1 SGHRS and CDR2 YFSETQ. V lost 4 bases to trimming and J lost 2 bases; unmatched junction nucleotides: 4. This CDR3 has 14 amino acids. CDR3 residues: CASSPGQPTDTQYF. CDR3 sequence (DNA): TGCGCCAGCAGCCCGGGACAGCCCACAGATACGCAGTATTTT.

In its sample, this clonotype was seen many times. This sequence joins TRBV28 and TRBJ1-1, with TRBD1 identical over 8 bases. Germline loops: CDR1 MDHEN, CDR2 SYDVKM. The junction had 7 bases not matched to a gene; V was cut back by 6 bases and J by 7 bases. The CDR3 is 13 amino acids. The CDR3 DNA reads TGTGCCAGCAGCCCCAGGGGGCGGATTGAAGCTTTCTTT. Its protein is CASSPRGRIEAFF. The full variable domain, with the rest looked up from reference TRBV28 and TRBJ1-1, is DVKVTQSSRYLVKRTGEKVFLECVQDMDHENMFWYRQDPGLGLRLIYFSYDVKMKEKGDIPEGYSVSREKKERFSLILESASTNQTSMYLCASSPRGRIEAFFGQGTRLTVV.

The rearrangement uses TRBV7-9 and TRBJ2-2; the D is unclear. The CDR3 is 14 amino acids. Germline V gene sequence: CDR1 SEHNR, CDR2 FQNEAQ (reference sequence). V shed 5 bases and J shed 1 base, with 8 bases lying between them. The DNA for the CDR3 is TGTGCCAGCAGCGGAGACGGGAACACCGGGGAGCTGTTTTTT. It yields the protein CASSGDGNTGELFF.